This TCR beta chain derives from a study of T cell responses to AZD1222 COVID-19 vaccine. Whole-study findings and limits: A reported finding is that nearly half of spike-specific TCRs target unmutated variant regions.

Pooling of second doses given at about 4 or about 12 weeks was done. Sequenced by immunoSEQ multiplex PCR; TCRdb stores in-frame clones only, minus some. The table records 150,000 to 200,000 clones, roughly 91% of them present only once. Note on this clone: What it recognizes is unknown.

The CDR3 has 14 residues. Looked up from germline, CDR1 is MNHEY and CDR2 is SVGAGI. With 6 bases clipped from V and 10 bases from J, the junction kept 7 bases outside the gene matches. The sequence was obtained from an adult who received the AZD1222 COVID-19 vaccine. J is TRBJ1-6 and V is TRBV6-5; 9 bases are a match to TRBD1. The input for sequencing was peripheral blood, taken 28 days after the second AZD1222 dose. DNA for the CDR3: TGTGCCAGCAGCCGTACAGGGGGCGGGTCACCCCTCCACTTT. Protein product: CASSRTGGGSPLHF.